The rows below give T cell receptor beta chains drawn from one sample of a study of beta chain features in type 1 diabetes. The table came from immunoSEQ multiplex PCR; TCRdb's copy has only in-frame clones and leaves some out. Counted here are about 650,000 clones, around 12% occurring once; the ten biggest clones make up around 0.12%. Sequenced input: naive CD4+ T cells from blood. These receptors all come from a man under 40 with type 1 diabetes. Both conserved end residues are part of each CDR3. A D gene is named only where the DNA matches it firmly. Clone size is shown for a subset of rows, as once, few, many or a class of expanded clone.

J gene,clone size,V gene,D gene,CDR3 protein,CDR3 DNA
TRBJ2-5,few,TRBV7-2,-,CASSRIQETQYF,TGTGCCAGCAGCCGAATACAAGAGACCCAGTACTTC
TRBJ2-7,-,TRBV6-5,TRBD2,CASRGTGGSEQYF,TGTGCCAGCAGGGGGACGGGGGGGAGCGAGCAGTACTTC
TRBJ2-2,-,TRBV9,-,CASGDLPNTGELFF,TGTGCCAGCGGGGACTTGCCGAACACCGGGGAGCTGTTTTTT
TRBJ1-1,-,TRBV5-1,-,CASSSGVGGTEAFF,TGCGCCAGCAGCTCGGGCGTCGGGGGCACTGAAGCTTTCTTT
TRBJ2-5,-,TRBV28,TRBD1,CAIRQGNEETQYF,TGTGCCATCAGACAGGGGAATGAAGAGACCCAGTACTTC
TRBJ1-6,few,TRBV25-1,-,CASSEYQQGNNSPLHF,TGTGCCAGCAGTGAATATCAACAGGGAAATAATTCACCCCTCCACTTT
TRBJ2-1,-,TRBV7-2,-,CASSPRREQFF,TGTGCCAGCAGCCCCCGAAGAGAGCAGTTCTTC
TRBJ1-1,-,TRBV7-2,-,CASSAREGTEAFF,TGTGCCAGCAGCGCAAGAGAAGGGACTGAAGCTTTCTTT
TRBJ2-3,few,TRBV7-9,TRBD1,CASSLGAGTGNPTDTQYF,TGTGCCAGCAGCTTAGGCGCCGGGACAGGGAATCCTACAGATACGCAGTATTTT
TRBJ2-5,-,TRBV6-5,-,CASSSLDRQYQETQYF,TGTGCCAGCAGTTCACTGGACAGACAGTACCAAGAGACCCAGTACTTC
TRBJ2-1,few,TRBV11-3,-,CASSLARLYNEQFF,TGTGCCAGCAGCCTCGCCCGACTGTACAATGAGCAGTTCTTC
TRBJ2-5,few,TRBV5-1,-,CASSLEPGKYQETQYF,TGCGCCAGCAGCTTGGAGCCAGGGAAATACCAAGAGACCCAGTACTTC